This TCR beta chain is from a study of CD8+CD57+ T cells in acquired aplastic anemia. Study-wide background: Sorted CD4+ and CD8+ cells yielded DNA averaging approximately 3 ug.

This CDR3 is 16 amino acids long. Germline values: CDR1 SGHRS, CDR2 YFSETQ. Between the trimmed V and J ends, which lost 0 bases and 4 bases, there was a span of 16 bases. The study's findings and limits: Shared by patients and controls, 25 to 30 CD8+ CDR3s were abundant in patients. Significance was not reached for CD8+ Simpson's diversity between patients and controls.

For this clonotype: Its target is unknown.

TCR beta VDJ and CDR3 were profiled, and genomic DNA was the template. MiXCR, applied by TCRdb to the reads, yields one record per CDR3 protein. The repertoire has some 220,000 distinct CDR3 sequences, approximately 35% of them found once; the top ten carry 1.1%. The specimen sequenced was sorted CD4+, CD8+, or CD8+CD57+ T cells (not recorded which) from PBMCs. The receptor was isolated from a human donor in good health, serving as a control. The rearrangement links TRBV5-1 to TRBJ1-1; possible D gene TRBD1, 5 bases. CDR3 sequence: CASSLAGTTTGTEAFF. In DNA form, the CDR3 reads TGCGCCAGCAGCTTGGCCGGGACTACTACCGGCACTGAAGCTTTCTTT.